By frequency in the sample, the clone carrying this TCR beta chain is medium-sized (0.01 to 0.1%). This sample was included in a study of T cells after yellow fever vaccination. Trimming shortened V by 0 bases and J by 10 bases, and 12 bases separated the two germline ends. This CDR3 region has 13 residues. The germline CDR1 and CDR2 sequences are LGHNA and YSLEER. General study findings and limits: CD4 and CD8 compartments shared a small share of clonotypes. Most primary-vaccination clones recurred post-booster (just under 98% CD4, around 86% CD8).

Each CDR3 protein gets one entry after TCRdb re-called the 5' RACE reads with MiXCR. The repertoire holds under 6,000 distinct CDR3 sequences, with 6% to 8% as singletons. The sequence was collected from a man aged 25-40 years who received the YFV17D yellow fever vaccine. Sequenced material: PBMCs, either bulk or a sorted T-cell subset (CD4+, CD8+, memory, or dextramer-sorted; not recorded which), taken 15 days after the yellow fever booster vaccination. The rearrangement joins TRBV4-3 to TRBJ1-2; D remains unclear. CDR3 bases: TGCGCCAGCAGCCAAGATGTAGGGAGTATCTACACCTTC. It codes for CASSQDVGSIYTF.